Below, 21 T cell receptor beta chains from the same sample are listed, as sequenced in a study of Graves' ophthalmopathy and Graves' hyperthyroidism. As the template, RNA transcripts were used to amplify TCR beta CDR3 regions. First-round RT-PCR with HTBI primers preceded a second-round multiplex PCR. TCRdb re-analysed the multiplex PCR reads in MiXCR, keeping a single row per CDR3 protein. This table holds about half a million distinct CDR3 sequences, about 15% found once. The specimen sequenced was blood. The receptor set was obtained from a woman in her twenties or thirties with Graves' ophthalmopathy.

This clonotype was observed many times. The chain couples TRBV6-1 to TRBJ1-1; TRBD1 matches at 8 bases. V lost 7 bases, J lost 5 bases, and 6 bases stayed unmatched. CDR3 length equals 13 residues. CDR1 MNHNS and CDR2 SASEGT come from the germline V gene. The DNA of the CDR3 is TGTGCCAGCACCCGGACAGGGCGAACTGAAGCTTTCTTT. Amino acids: CASTRTGRTEAFF.

This clonotype came up many times. V gene TRBV6-1 combines with J gene TRBJ1-6; D is uncertain. Trimming removed 1 base from V and 5 bases from J, with 9 bases in between. The germline gives CDR1 MNHNS, CDR2 SASEGT. The CDR3 is made up of 15 amino acids. The CDR3 DNA reads as TGTGCCAGCAGTGAAGGGGAAAGGAATAATTCACCCCTCCACTTT. This gives the protein CASSEGERNNSPLHF.

This clonotype was detected only a few times. The chain has TRBV6-2 or TRBV6-3 and TRBJ2-5, with 12 nucleotides matching TRBD2. Germline-derived CDR1 and CDR2 are MNHEY and SVGEGT. CDR3 length: 15 residues. Trimming took 6 bases from V and 5 from J; bases not matched to a gene: 7. The CDR3 coding sequence is TGTGCCAGCAGGGTCGGACTAGCGGGATACGAGACCCAGTACTTC. This sequence encodes CASRVGLAGYETQYF.

The chain couples TRBV6-2 or TRBV6-3 to TRBJ2-7; 8 nucleotides match TRBD1. Looked up from germline, CDR1 is MNHEY and CDR2 is SVGEGT. This CDR3 has 14 residues. The V segment lost 7 bases and the J segment 3 bases; nucleotides outside the gene matches: 8. DNA of the CDR3: TGTGCCAGCAAAAATCTAGGACAGGGCTACGAGCAGTACTTC. Translation gives CASKNLGQGYEQYF.

This clonotype was counted at least ten times. J is TRBJ1-1 and V is TRBV10-1; D gene uncertain. CDR1 and CDR2 from the germline V gene are WNHNN and SYGVQD (reference sequence). This CDR3 contains 14 residues. V was cut by 2 bases and J by 4 bases, with 11 bases left in between. The CDR3 DNA reads as TGCGCCAGCAGTGAGATGAGGGCGAGCACTGAAGCTTTCTTT. Translated: CASSEMRASTEAFF.

The DNA for the CDR3 is TGTGCCTGGAATAGGGGACCACAAGAGACCCAGTACTTC. Amino acid sequence: CAWNRGPQETQYF. This chain connects TRBV30 to TRBJ2-5; D possibly uses TRBD1 or TRBD2 (5 bases each). The germline V gene encodes CDR1 GTSNPN and CDR2 SVGIG (reference sequence). This CDR3 has 13 amino acids. V lost 4 bases, J lost 2 bases, and 11 bases lay in between.

Comment on this clonotype: With a much larger clone just one base away, this may be a read error. The chain is built from TRBV11-2 and TRBJ2-2; D is perhaps TRBD2 (5 bases). This CDR3 is 14 amino acids long. Germline assignment: CDR1 SGHAT and CDR2 FQNNGV. DNA for the CDR3: TGTGCCAGCAGCTTAGATATCGGGATATTTGAGCTGTGTTTT. It yields the protein CASSLDIGIFELCF.

This clonotype was seen many times. The chain couples TRBV12-3 or TRBV12-4 to TRBJ1-1; D is unresolved. The CDR3 covers 14 residues. V gave up 7 bases and J gave up 1 base, with 13 bases separating them. CDR3 bases: TGTGCCAGCACCCCGGGGTACCGGAACACTGAAGCTTTCTTT. Its translation: CASTPGYRNTEAFF.

This clonotype was detected ten times or more. This rearrangement joins TRBV12-3 or TRBV12-4 to TRBJ2-7, with 7 bases aligning to TRBD1. Trimming at V came to 4 bases and at J to 5 bases, leaving 5 bases not matched to a gene. The CDR3 loop spans 13 amino acids. The CDR3 region is CASSSQGVHEQYF. In nucleotides, the CDR3 is TGTGCCAGCAGTTCTCAGGGGGTCCACGAGCAGTACTTC.

This clonotype was detected many times. The chain links TRBV25-1 to TRBJ1-5, with D unresolved. V dropped 5 bases and J dropped 3 bases, with 11 bases sitting between them. Germline V lookup: CDR1 MGHDK, CDR2 SYGVNS. The CDR3 has 14 amino acids. The CDR3 sequence: CASSTGHLNQPQHF. The CDR3 nucleotides read TGTGCCAGCAGTACGGGCCACCTCAATCAGCCCCAGCATTTT.

This clonotype was recorded many times. The chain is built from TRBV7-8 and TRBJ2-7; D gene unclear. This CDR3 is built from 14 residues. The V gene lost 5 bases and the J gene lost 5 bases, with 16 bases spanning the gap. Germline lookup yields CDR1 SGHVS and CDR2 FQNEAQ. The CDR3 spells CASSQGPQENEQYF. In DNA, the CDR3 is TGTGCCAGCAGCCAAGGGCCCCAGGAAAACGAGCAGTACTTC.

The chain has TRBV3-1 and TRBJ2-5; tentatively, D is TRBD1 (5 bases). V was clipped by 6 bases and J by 4 bases, with 21 bases between them. CDR1 is LGHDT and CDR2 is YNNKEL in the germline V gene (reference sequence). CDR3 length equals 16 residues. CDR3 loop: CASRHLGQGRRETQYF. CDR3 nucleotides: TGTGCCAGCAGACATTTGGGGCAGGGTAGAAGAGAGACCCAGTACTTC.

The chain is built from TRBV5-1 and TRBJ1-2; no reliable D call. V was clipped by 4 bases and J by 6 bases, with 16 bases between them. The germline V gene has CDR1 SGHRS and CDR2 YFSETQ. The CDR3 runs to 14 residues. The CDR3 sequence is CASSTVGVSNGYTF. The CDR3 region has the DNA TGCGCCAGCAGCACGGTCGGGGTATCTAATGGCTACACCTTC.

This clonotype has a count of ten or more. The chain employs TRBV6-1 and TRBJ1-5, with D uncertain. V shed 4 bases and J shed 9 bases, with 13 bases lying between them. The CDR3 covers 13 residues. The V gene's germline CDR1 is MNHNS and CDR2 SASEGT. The CDR3 reads CASSAYNNGPQHF. The CDR3 DNA follows: TGTGCCAGCAGTGCTTATAATAACGGGCCCCAGCATTTT.

The sample holds many counts of this clonotype. This chain links TRBV6-1 with TRBJ1-3; D not resolved. This CDR3 is 14 amino acids long. Germline V lookup: CDR1 MNHNS, CDR2 SASEGT. Trimming removed 0 bases at V and 2 bases at J, with 5 bases between. The CDR3 nucleotides read TGTGCCAGCAGTGAAGCGGTAGCTGGAAACACCATATATTTT. Translated: CASSEAVAGNTIYF.

This clonotype came up a few times. This chain links TRBV27 with TRBJ1-1, with 7 bases identical to TRBD1. The V gene's germline CDR1 is MNHEY and CDR2 SMNVEV (reference sequence). The V gene end was trimmed by 5 bases and the J gene end by 4 bases; junction bases not matched to a gene: 10. The CDR3 sequence is 15 residues long. The CDR3 reads CASSPPQGRATEAFF. In DNA, the CDR3 is TGTGCCAGCAGTCCCCCACAGGGGAGGGCCACTGAAGCTTTCTTT.

CDR3 in DNA: TGTGCCAGTAAGCGGGAGGGAAACACCGGGGAGCTGTTTTTT. The encoded protein is CASKREGNTGELFF. The V and J genes are TRBV2 and TRBJ2-2; 10 bases map to TRBD2. J gave up 2 bases and V 9 bases, and 3 bases lay outside the gene matches. This CDR3 comprises 14 residues. Germline-derived CDR1 and CDR2 are SNHLY and FYNNEI.

In this sample, this clonotype turned up many times. CDR3 in amino acids: CASSSRQNTEAFF. The DNA for the CDR3 is TGTGCCAGCAGTTCGCGACAGAACACTGAAGCTTTCTTT. This chain links TRBV12-3 or TRBV12-4 with TRBJ1-1; the D is unclear. The CDR3 is made up of 13 amino acids. V was cut by 4 bases and J by 1 base, with 7 bases left in between.

This clonotype has a count of ten or more. The CDR3 loop reads CSARDPWTTPQETQYF. The CDR3 nucleotides read TGCAGTGCTAGAGATCCTTGGACCACTCCCCAAGAGACCCAGTACTTC. The chain combines TRBV20-1 with TRBJ2-5; no clear D gene. V lost 0 bases, J lost 1 base, and 15 bases lay in between. The CDR3 consists of 16 residues. Per germline, CDR1 DFQATT and CDR2 SNEGSKA (reference sequence).

This clonotype was observed many times. CDR3 sequence: CSALDRGQYGEAFF. In DNA form, the CDR3 reads TGCAGTGCACTGGACAGGGGGCAGTACGGTGAAGCTTTCTTT. The chain combines TRBV20-1 with TRBJ1-1, with 11 bases that match TRBD1. Trimming at V came to 6 bases and at J to 7 bases, leaving 10 bases not matched to a gene. Germline CDR1 DFQATT, CDR2 SNEGSKA (reference sequence). The length of the CDR3 is 14 residues.

The table lists this clonotype with many counts. The chain has TRBV7-8 and TRBJ1-2; 9 nucleotides line up with TRBD1. The CDR3 is 15 residues long. With V trimmed by 5 bases and J by 8 bases, 12 bases remained unmatched. CDR1 and CDR2 (germline): SGHVS, FQNEAQ. CDR3 nucleotide sequence: TGTGCCAGCAGCCCTCGGGGCACAGGGGGCCGAGGCTACACCTTC. Its protein product is CASSPRGTGGRGYTF.